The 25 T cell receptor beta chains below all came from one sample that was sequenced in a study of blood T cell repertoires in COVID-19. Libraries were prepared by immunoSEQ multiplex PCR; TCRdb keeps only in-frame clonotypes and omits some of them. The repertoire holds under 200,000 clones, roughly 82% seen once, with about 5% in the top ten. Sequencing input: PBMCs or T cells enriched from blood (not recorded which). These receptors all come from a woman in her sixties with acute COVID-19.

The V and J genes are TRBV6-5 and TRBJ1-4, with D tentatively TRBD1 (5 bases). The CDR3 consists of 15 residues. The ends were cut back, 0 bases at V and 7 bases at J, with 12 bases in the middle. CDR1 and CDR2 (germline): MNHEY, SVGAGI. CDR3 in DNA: TGTGCCAGCAGTTACTCGAGTCAGGGAGGTGAAAAACTGTTTTTT. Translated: CASSYSSQGGEKLFF.

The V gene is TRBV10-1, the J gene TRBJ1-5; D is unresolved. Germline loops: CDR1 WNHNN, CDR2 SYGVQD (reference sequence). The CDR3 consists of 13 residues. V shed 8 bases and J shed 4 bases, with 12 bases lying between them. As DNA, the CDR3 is TGCGCCAGCGGCCCGGGAGGAAATCAGCCCCAGCATTTT. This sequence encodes CASGPGGNQPQHF.

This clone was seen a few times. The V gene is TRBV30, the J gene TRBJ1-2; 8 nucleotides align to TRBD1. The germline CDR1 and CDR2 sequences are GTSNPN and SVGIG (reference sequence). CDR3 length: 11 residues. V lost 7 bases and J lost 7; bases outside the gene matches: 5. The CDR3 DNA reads TGTGCCTTAGACAGGGGTCGTGGCTACACCTTC. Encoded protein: CALDRGRGYTF.

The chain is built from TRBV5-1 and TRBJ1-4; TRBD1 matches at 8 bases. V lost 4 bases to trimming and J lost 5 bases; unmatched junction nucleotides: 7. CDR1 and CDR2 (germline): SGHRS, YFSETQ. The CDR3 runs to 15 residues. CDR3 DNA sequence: TGCGCCAGCAGCCCTGGACAGGGAGTCAATGAAAAACTGTTTTTT. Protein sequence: CASSPGQGVNEKLFF.

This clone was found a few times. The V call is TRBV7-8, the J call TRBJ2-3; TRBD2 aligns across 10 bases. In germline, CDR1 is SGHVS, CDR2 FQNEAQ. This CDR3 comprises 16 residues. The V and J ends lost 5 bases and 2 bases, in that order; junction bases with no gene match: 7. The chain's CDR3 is CASSPPSGGVTDTQYF. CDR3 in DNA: TGTGCCAGCAGCCCCCCGAGCGGGGGGGTCACAGATACGCAGTATTTT.

The CDR3 reads CASSQGGQPQHF. DNA of the CDR3: TGTGCCAGTAGCCAGGGGGGCCAGCCCCAGCATTTT. The chain carries TRBV19 and TRBJ1-5, with TRBD1 matching over 7 bases. Germline CDR1 and CDR2: LNHDA and SQIVND (reference sequence). The V gene end was trimmed by 6 bases and the J gene end by 7 bases; junction bases not matched to a gene: 3. CDR3 size: 12 residues.

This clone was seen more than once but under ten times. This CDR3 reads CASSSGGAGSNEQFF. DNA of the CDR3: TGCGCCAGCAGCTCAGGGGGCGCGGGGTCCAATGAGCAGTTCTTC. The rearrangement links TRBV5-1 to TRBJ2-1, with 8 bases fitting TRBD1. Germline V lookup: CDR1 SGHRS, CDR2 YFSETQ. The ends lost 3 bases at V and 6 bases at J; junction bases unmatched: 8. This CDR3 region has 15 residues.

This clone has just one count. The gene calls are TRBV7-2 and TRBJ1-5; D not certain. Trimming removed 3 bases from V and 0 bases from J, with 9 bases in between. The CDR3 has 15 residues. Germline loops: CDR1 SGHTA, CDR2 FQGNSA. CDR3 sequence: CASSLATFSNQPQHF. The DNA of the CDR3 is TGTGCCAGCAGCTTGGCAACCTTTAGCAATCAGCCCCAGCATTTT.

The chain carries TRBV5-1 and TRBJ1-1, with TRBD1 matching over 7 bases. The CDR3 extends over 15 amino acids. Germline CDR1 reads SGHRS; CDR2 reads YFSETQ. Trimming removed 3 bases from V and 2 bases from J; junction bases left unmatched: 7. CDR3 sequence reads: CASSSGTVINTEAFF. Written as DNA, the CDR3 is TGCGCCAGCAGCTCAGGGACAGTTATCAACACTGAAGCTTTCTTT.

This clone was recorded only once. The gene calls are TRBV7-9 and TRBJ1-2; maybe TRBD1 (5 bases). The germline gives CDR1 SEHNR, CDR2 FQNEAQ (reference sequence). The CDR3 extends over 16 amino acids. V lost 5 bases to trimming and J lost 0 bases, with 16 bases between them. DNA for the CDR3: TGTGCCAGCAGCGGAGGGGAGAGGGGCCCTAACTATGGCTACACCTTC. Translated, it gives CASSGGERGPNYGYTF.

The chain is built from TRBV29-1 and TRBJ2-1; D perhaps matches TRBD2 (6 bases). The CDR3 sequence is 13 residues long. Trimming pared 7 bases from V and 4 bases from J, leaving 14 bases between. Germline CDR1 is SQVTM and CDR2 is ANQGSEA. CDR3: CSAGTPRYNEQFF. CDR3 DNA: TGCAGCGCCGGGACTCCTAGATACAATGAGCAGTTCTTC.

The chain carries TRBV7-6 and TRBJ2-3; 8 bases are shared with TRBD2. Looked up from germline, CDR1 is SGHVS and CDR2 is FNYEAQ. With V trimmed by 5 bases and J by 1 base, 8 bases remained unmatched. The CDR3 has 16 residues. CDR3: CASSPFSGIRTDTQYF. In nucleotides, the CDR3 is TGTGCCAGCAGCCCTTTTAGCGGGATTCGCACAGATACGCAGTATTTT.

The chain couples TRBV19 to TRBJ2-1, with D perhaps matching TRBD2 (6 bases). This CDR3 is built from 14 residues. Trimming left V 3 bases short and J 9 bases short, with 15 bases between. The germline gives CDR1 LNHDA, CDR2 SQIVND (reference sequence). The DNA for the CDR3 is TGTGCCAGTAGTATCCGACCGGGAGTCGGTGAGCAGTTCTTC. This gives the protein CASSIRPGVGEQFF.

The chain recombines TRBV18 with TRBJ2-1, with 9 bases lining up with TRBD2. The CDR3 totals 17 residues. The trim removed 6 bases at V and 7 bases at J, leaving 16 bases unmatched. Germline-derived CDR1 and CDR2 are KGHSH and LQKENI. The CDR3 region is CASSDQDSGSAGNEQFF. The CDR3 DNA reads TGTGCCAGCTCCGACCAGGATAGCGGGAGCGCCGGGAATGAGCAGTTCTTC.

CDR3 sequence reads: CASSLSGSDQYF. The CDR3 DNA is TGTGCCAGCAGCTTAAGCGGGTCGGACCAGTACTTC. The V call is TRBV7-2, the J call TRBJ2-5; tentatively, D is TRBD2 (6 bases). The V end lost 2 bases, the J end lost 10 bases, and 11 bases lay between the germline ends. Germline V CDR1 and CDR2: SGHTA, FQGNSA. This CDR3 comprises 12 residues. The whole variable domain, remainder taken from reference TRBV7-2 and TRBJ2-5, is GAGVSQSPSNKVTEKGKDVELRCDPISGHTALYWYRQSLGQGLEFLIYFQGNSAPDKSGLPSDRFSAERTGGSVSTLTIQRTQQEDSAVYLCASSLSGSDQYFGPGTRLLVL.

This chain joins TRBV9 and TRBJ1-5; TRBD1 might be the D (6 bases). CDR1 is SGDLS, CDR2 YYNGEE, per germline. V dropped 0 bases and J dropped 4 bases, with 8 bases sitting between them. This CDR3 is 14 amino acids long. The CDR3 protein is CASSVGTANQPQHF. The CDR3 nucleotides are TGTGCCAGCAGCGTAGGGACAGCTAATCAGCCCCAGCATTTT.

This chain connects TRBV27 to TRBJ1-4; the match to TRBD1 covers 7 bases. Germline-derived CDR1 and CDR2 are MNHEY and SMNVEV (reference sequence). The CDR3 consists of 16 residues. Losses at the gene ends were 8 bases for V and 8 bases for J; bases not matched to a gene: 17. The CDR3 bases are TGTGCCAGCGGGCCCACCGGGGACAGTCTAGGGGAAAAACTGTTTTTT. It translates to CASGPTGDSLGEKLFF.

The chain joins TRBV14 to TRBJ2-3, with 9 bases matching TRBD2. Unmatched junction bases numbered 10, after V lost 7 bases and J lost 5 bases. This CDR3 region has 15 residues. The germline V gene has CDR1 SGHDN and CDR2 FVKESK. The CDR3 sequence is CASTPVSGGQDTQYF. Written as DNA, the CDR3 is TGTGCCAGCACCCCGGTCAGCGGGGGGCAAGATACGCAGTATTTT.

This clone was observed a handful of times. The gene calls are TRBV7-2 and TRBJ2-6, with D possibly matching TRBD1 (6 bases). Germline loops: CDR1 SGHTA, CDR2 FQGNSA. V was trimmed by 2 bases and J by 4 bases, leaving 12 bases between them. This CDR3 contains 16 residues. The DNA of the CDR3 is TGTGCCAGCAGCTTAACAGGGCCCAGCGGGGCCAACGTCCTGACTTTC. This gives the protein CASSLTGPSGANVLTF.

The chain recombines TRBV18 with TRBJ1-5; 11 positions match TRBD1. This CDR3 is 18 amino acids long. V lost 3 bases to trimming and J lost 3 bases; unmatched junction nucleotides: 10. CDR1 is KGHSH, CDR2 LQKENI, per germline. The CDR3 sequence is CASSPRTGGAGNNQPQHF. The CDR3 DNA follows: TGTGCCAGCTCACCCAGGACAGGGGGCGCTGGGAACAATCAGCCCCAGCATTTT.

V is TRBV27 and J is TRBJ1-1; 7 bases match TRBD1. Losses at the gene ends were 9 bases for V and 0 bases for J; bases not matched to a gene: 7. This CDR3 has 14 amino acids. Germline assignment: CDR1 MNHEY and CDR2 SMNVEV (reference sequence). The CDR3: CASWGQPMNTEAFF. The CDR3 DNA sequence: TGTGCCAGTTGGGGACAGCCGATGAACACTGAAGCTTTCTTT.

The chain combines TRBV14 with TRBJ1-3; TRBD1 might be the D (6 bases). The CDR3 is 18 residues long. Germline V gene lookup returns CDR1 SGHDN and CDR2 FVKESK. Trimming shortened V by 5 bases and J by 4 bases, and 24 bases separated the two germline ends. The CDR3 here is CASSYTGYRAQKGNTIYF. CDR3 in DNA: TGTGCCAGCAGCTATACAGGGTACCGTGCCCAAAAGGGAAACACCATATATTTT. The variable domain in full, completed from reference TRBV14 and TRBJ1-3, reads EAGVTQFPSHSVIEKGQTVTLRCDPISGHDNLYWYRRVMGKEIKFLLHFVKESKQDESGMPNNRFLAERTGGTYSTLKVQPAELEDSGVYFCASSYTGYRAQKGNTIYFGEGSWLTVV.

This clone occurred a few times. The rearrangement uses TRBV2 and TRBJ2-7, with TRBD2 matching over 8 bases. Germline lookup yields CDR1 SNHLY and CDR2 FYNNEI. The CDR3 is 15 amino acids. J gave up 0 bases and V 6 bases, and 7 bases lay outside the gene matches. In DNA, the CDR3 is TGTGCCAGCAGCTCGGGGGGGCCGTCCTCCTACGAGCAGTACGTC. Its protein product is CASSSGGPSSYEQYV.

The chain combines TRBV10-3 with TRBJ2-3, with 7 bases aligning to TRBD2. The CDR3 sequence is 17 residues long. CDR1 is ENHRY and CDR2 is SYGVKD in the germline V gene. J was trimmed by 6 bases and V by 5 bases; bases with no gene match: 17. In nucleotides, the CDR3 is TGTGCCATCAGTAACGGACTAGGAATGTCCGATGCGGATACGCAGTATTTT. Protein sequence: CAISNGLGMSDADTQYF.

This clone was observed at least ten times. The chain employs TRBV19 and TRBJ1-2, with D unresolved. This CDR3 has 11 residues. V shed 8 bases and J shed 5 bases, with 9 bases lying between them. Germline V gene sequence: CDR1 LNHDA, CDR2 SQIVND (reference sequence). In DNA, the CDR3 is TGTGCCAGTCCCCACAGTTATGGCTACACCTTC. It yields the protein CASPHSYGYTF.